Below are 20 T cell receptor beta chains sequenced from a single sample in a study of blood T cell repertoires in COVID-19. Sequencing was performed with immunoSEQ multiplex PCR; in TCRdb, only in-frame clones are kept and a portion is missing. The data hold roughly 250,000 clones, with roughly 89% observed a single time. Sequenced material: peripheral blood. These receptors originate from a man aged 25-45 years with acute or convalescent COVID-19.

The chain combines TRBV2 with TRBJ2-5; TRBD2 agrees at 7 bases. Germline CDR1 is SNHLY and CDR2 is FYNNEI. This CDR3 comprises 15 residues. Unmatched junction bases numbered 14, after V lost 6 bases and J lost 7 bases. DNA of the CDR3: TGTGCCAGCAGCCACCCCCCTGCGGGGGAGGGGACCCAGTACTTC. This translates into CASSHPPAGEGTQYF.

For this clone: The same CDR3 arises from other DNA sequences in this sample as well. In DNA form, the CDR3 reads TGTGCCAGCAGCGTAGCAGGGGCAGAAGGTCAGCCCCAGCATTTT. Protein sequence: CASSVAGAEGQPQHF. The V and J genes are TRBV9 and TRBJ1-5; TRBD1 might be the D (6 bases). The CDR3 is 15 amino acids. CDR1 is SGDLS, CDR2 YYNGEE, per germline. With 0 bases removed from V and 6 bases from J, the gap between germline ends came to 13 bases.

The chain uses TRBV9 and TRBJ2-1, with 8 bases aligning to TRBD2. Per germline, CDR1 SGDLS and CDR2 YYNGEE. The CDR3 spans 17 residues. After removal of 4 bases from V and 4 bases from J, the junction contained 13 bases not matched to a gene. In DNA, the CDR3 is TGTGCCAGCAGCCCCCCCCTTGGGGCTAGCGGGTACAATGAGCAGTTCTTC. Its protein product is CASSPPLGASGYNEQFF. Supplemented by reference TRBV9 and TRBJ2-1, the full variable domain reads DSGVTQTPKHLITATGQRVTLRCSPRSGDLSVYWYQQSLDQGLQFLIQYYNGEERAKGNILERFSAQQFPDLHSELNLSSLELGDSALYFCASSPPLGASGYNEQFFGPGTRLTVL.

The count of this clone is one. The chain recombines TRBV5-1 with TRBJ2-3; 8 bases agree with TRBD2. Germline CDR1 is SGHRS and CDR2 is YFSETQ. The ends lost 1 base at V and 0 bases at J; junction bases unmatched: 1. This CDR3 is 15 amino acids long. The CDR3, as DNA: TGCGCCAGCAGCTTGCCTAGCGGGAGCACAGATACGCAGTATTTT. Protein: CASSLPSGSTDTQYF.

This chain connects TRBV3-1 (or the pseudogene TRBV3-2) to TRBJ2-2; 7 bases agree with TRBD2. Unmatched junction bases numbered 4, after V lost 1 base and J lost 5 bases. Looked up from germline, CDR1 is LGHDT and CDR2 is YNNKEL (reference sequence). This CDR3 comprises 15 residues. CDR3 nucleotides: TGTGCCAGCAGCCAAGGGGTTAGCGGGACCGGGGAGCTGTTTTTT. This translates into CASSQGVSGTGELFF.

The chain uses TRBV5-4 and TRBJ2-7; tentatively, D is TRBD2 (5 bases). Germline V gene data show CDR1 as SGHNT and CDR2 as YYREEE (reference sequence). Trimming took 4 bases from V and 4 from J, leaving 18 bases between them. CDR3 length: 15 residues. This CDR3 reads CASSPSPISIYEQYF. The CDR3 DNA reads as TGTGCCAGCAGCCCTAGCCCGATCTCGATATACGAGCAGTACTTC.

This sequence joins TRBV10-3 and TRBJ2-3; D unclear. The CDR3 has 18 amino acids. V lost 9 bases to trimming and J lost 0 bases, with 25 bases between them. Germline V gives CDR1 ENHRY, CDR2 SYGVKD. DNA of the CDR3: TGTGCCATGTCGCGATCCGAGCGTGAAGCGACTAGCACAGATACGCAGTATTTT. This sequence encodes CAMSRSEREATSTDTQYF.

The chain has TRBV30 and TRBJ1-5, with a weak D call TRBD1 (6 bases). Trimming stripped 0 bases from V and 3 bases from J, with 9 bases between. Germline V gene data show CDR1 as GTSNPN and CDR2 as SVGIG (reference sequence). This CDR3 spans 14 amino acids. The CDR3 region has the DNA TGTGCCTGGAGTGTGACAGGCTCCAATCAGCCCCAGCATTTT. Residues: CAWSVTGSNQPQHF.

This rearrangement joins TRBV7-8 to TRBJ1-1, with 12 bases matching TRBD1. V shed 1 base and J 3 bases; nucleotides not matched to a gene: 6. The CDR3 sequence is 17 residues long. Germline V lookup: CDR1 SGHVS, CDR2 FQNEAQ. The CDR3: CASSLEGTGGWDTEAFF. The CDR3 DNA follows: TGTGCCAGCAGCTTAGAGGGGACAGGGGGCTGGGACACTGAAGCTTTCTTT.

With respect to this clone: Distinct nucleotide sequences in the sample also encode this CDR3. V usage is TRBV9 and J usage is TRBJ2-2, with D possibly TRBD1 on 5 matching bases. The V end lost 1 base, the J end lost 1 base, and 8 bases lay between the germline ends. Per the germline V gene, CDR1 is SGDLS and CDR2 is YYNGEE. The CDR3 runs to 15 residues. The CDR3 protein is CASSVRQGNTGELFF. DNA of the CDR3: TGTGCCAGCAGCGTAAGGCAGGGGAACACCGGGGAGCTGTTTTTT.

The chain recombines TRBV27 with TRBJ2-1; tentatively, D is TRBD1 (6 bases). Germline V CDR1 and CDR2: MNHEY, SMNVEV (reference sequence). V lost 6 bases and J 3 bases, leaving 15 bases between the germline ends. The CDR3 covers 15 residues. CDR3 nucleotides: TGTGCCAGCAGCGGAGTAGGGGGATACTACAATGAGCAGTTCTTC. Translation: CASSGVGGYYNEQFF.

The chain employs TRBV4-1 and TRBJ2-3; D remains unclear. The ends were cut back, 1 base at V and 0 bases at J, with 14 bases in the middle. This CDR3 contains 17 residues. CDR1 and CDR2 from the germline V gene are MGHRA and YSYEKL. DNA of the CDR3: TGCGCCAGCAGCCAAGGTCTGGGCAGGTATAGCACAGATACGCAGTATTTT. Its translation is CASSQGLGRYSTDTQYF.

This chain joins TRBV10-2 and TRBJ1-5, with D maybe TRBD1 (5 bases). The V end lost 5 bases, the J end lost 5 bases, and 16 bases lay between the germline ends. The length of the CDR3 is 15 residues. Germline V gene sequence: CDR1 WSHSY, CDR2 SAAADI. The CDR3 DNA reads as TGCGCCAGCAGTACCCTCGGGGGGTCGTATCAGCCCCAGCATTTT. Translated: CASSTLGGSYQPQHF.

This chain uses TRBV9 with TRBJ2-5; 9 positions agree with TRBD2. The CDR3 is made up of 16 amino acids. Trimming took 0 bases from V and 5 from J; bases not matched to a gene: 8. CDR1 is SGDLS and CDR2 is YYNGEE in the germline V gene. The CDR3 loop reads CASSVGGGRAGETQYF. As DNA, the CDR3 is TGTGCCAGCAGCGTAGGAGGCGGGAGGGCCGGGGAGACCCAGTACTTC.

This chain connects TRBV11-3 to TRBJ1-1; TRBD1 aligns across 7 bases. The CDR3 length is 15 residues. Germline trimming cut 5 bases from V and 9 bases from J; bases unmatched to any gene: 15. The germline V gene has CDR1 SGHNT and CDR2 YENEEA. CDR3 protein: CASSPRGQNTEKAFF. In DNA form, the CDR3 reads TGTGCCAGCAGCCCTCGGGGACAGAACACCGAGAAAGCTTTCTTT.

V usage is TRBV5-1 and J usage is TRBJ1-2; 8 bases match TRBD1. The length of the CDR3 is 13 residues. Unmatched junction bases numbered 8, after V lost 6 bases and J lost 7 bases. In germline, CDR1 is SGHRS, CDR2 YFSETQ. The CDR3 coding sequence is TGCGCCAGCAACCAGGACAGGGAGGGTGGCTACACCTTC. The encoded protein is CASNQDREGGYTF.

This chain connects TRBV18 to TRBJ1-1, with 11 bases matching TRBD1. The V segment lost 4 bases and the J segment 4 bases; nucleotides outside the gene matches: 8. The CDR3 has 16 amino acids. CDR1 KGHSH and CDR2 LQKENI come from the germline V gene. The CDR3 is CASSLRRDRGVTEAFF. The CDR3 nucleotides are TGTGCCAGCTCACTTCGCCGGGACAGGGGGGTCACTGAAGCTTTCTTT.

The chain has TRBV19 and TRBJ2-1; TRBD1 aligns across 10 bases. There are 15 residues in the CDR3. V was pared by 5 bases and J by 4 bases, with 5 bases of the junction left unmatched. Germline V gene sequence: CDR1 LNHDA, CDR2 SQIVND (reference sequence). CDR3 nucleotide sequence: TGTGCCAGTAGTTTACCGGGACAGGGGTACAATGAGCAGTTCTTC. Amino acid sequence: CASSLPGQGYNEQFF.

The chain has TRBV6-2 or TRBV6-3 and TRBJ2-5, with TRBD1 matching 7 bases. The J segment lost 6 bases and the V segment lost 0 bases, leaving 7 bases of the junction unmatched. CDR3 length equals 15 residues. Germline CDR1 reads MNHEY; CDR2 reads SVGEGT. Here the CDR3 reads CASSYSTEGAKTQYF. The CDR3 region has the DNA TGTGCCAGCAGTTACTCGACTGAGGGGGCGAAGACCCAGTACTTC.

This sequence joins TRBV6-6 and TRBJ1-2; TRBD1 aligns across 7 bases. The CDR3 has 14 residues. CDR1 and CDR2 from the germline V gene are MNHNY and SVGAGI (reference sequence). V lost 0 bases to trimming and J lost 3 bases; unmatched junction nucleotides: 1. The CDR3 nucleotides are TGTGCCAGCAGTTACTCGGGACAGTACTATGGCTACACCTTC. Protein sequence: CASSYSGQYYGYTF.